One and the same sample provided the 26 T cell receptor beta chains below, sequenced in a study of shared T cell receptors in the human thymus. Some clones are missing from TCRdb's copy, which holds only in-frame ones; the method was immunoSEQ multiplex PCR. In the table there are about 660,000 clones, 70% to 90% of which are singletons. These same data were also listed under a study on human thymus T cells.

Sample: thymocytes. Receptors originate from a boy younger than two with a congenital heart defect.

V is TRBV7-2 and J is TRBJ2-5; 7 bases match TRBD2. Germline V CDR1 and CDR2: SGHTA, FQGNSA. There are 19 residues in the CDR3. V trimming: 2 bases; J trimming: 4 bases; junction bases outside the gene matches: 19. The CDR3 bases are TGTGCCAGCAGCTTACGAGCCCTACCGGGGCGGGAGAGGCGAGAGACCCAGTACTTC. Amino acids: CASSLRALPGRERRETQYF. Based on the CDR3 plus reference TRBV7-2 and TRBJ2-5, the full variable domain is GAGVSQSPSNKVTEKGKDVELRCDPISGHTALYWYRQSLGQGLEFLIYFQGNSAPDKSGLPSDRFSAERTGGSVSTLTIQRTQQEDSAVYLCASSLRALPGRERRETQYFGPGTRLLVL.

This chain joins TRBV29-1 and TRBJ2-3; TRBD1 aligns across 10 bases. The CDR3 is 18 amino acids. Germline V gene data show CDR1 as SQVTM and CDR2 as ANQGSEA. Trimming cost V 1 base and J 4 bases; bases outside gene matches: 14. CDR3 in DNA: TGCAGCGTTGAAGTTAGCGTGGGACAGGGGATTGCTGCAGATACGCAGTATTTT. This codes for CSVEVSVGQGIAADTQYF.

The V gene is TRBV25-1, the J gene TRBJ1-2, with TRBD1 identical over 9 bases. CDR3 length equals 13 residues. Trimming removed 2 bases from V and 5 bases from J; junction bases left unmatched: 0. Germline loops: CDR1 MGHDK, CDR2 SYGVNS. The CDR3 nucleotides read TGTGCCAGCAGTGAAGGGACAGGGTATGGCTACACCTTC. Protein product: CASSEGTGYGYTF.

The gene calls are TRBV5-5 and TRBJ2-2; tentatively, D is TRBD2 (6 bases). The CDR3 totals 16 residues. The V gene lost 2 bases and the J gene lost 1 base, with 12 bases spanning the gap. In germline, CDR1 is SGHKS, CDR2 YYEKEE (reference sequence). CDR3 sequence (DNA): TGTGCCAGCAGCTTTACGGCGGGAAGGAACACCGGGGAGCTGTTTTTT. It codes for CASSFTAGRNTGELFF.

The V call is TRBV5-5, the J call TRBJ2-5; possible D gene TRBD2, 5 bases. The CDR3 has 12 residues. The V and J ends lost 4 bases and 3 bases respectively, with 7 bases between them. Germline V CDR1 and CDR2: SGHKS, YYEKEE (reference sequence). This CDR3 is CASSNGEETQYF. The CDR3 region has the DNA TGTGCCAGCAGCAACGGGGAAGAGACCCAGTACTTC. Variable domain in full (rest from reference TRBV5-5 and TRBJ2-5): DAGVTQSPTHLIKTRGQQVTLRCSPISGHKSVSWYQQVLGQGPQFIFQYYEKEERGRGNFPDRFSARQFPNYSSELNVNALLLGDSALYLCASSNGEETQYFGPGTRLLVL.

This sequence joins TRBV27 and TRBJ1-2; tentative D call: TRBD1 (6 bases). CDR1 is MNHEY, CDR2 SMNVEV, per germline (reference sequence). The CDR3 consists of 17 residues. V lost 5 bases and J 4 bases, leaving 23 bases between the germline ends. The CDR3 region has the DNA TGTGCCAGCAGTCCCCTGGTAGAACAGGGTGACCCCTATGGCTACACCTTC. This encodes CASSPLVEQGDPYGYTF.

The CDR3 spells CASSTYSGSNEKLFF. The CDR3 coding sequence is TGTGCCAGCAGTACTTACTCCGGGAGTAATGAAAAACTGTTTTTT. The chain joins TRBV6-5 to TRBJ1-4; no clear D. V gave up 5 bases and J gave up 4 bases, with 14 bases separating them. The CDR3 totals 15 residues. Germline loops: CDR1 MNHEY, CDR2 SVGAGI.

The V gene is TRBV15, the J gene TRBJ2-5; 9 nucleotides align to TRBD2. The ends lost 0 bases at V and 4 bases at J; junction bases unmatched: 12. This CDR3 comprises 18 residues. Germline assignment: CDR1 LNHNV and CDR2 YYDKDF (reference sequence). The CDR3 DNA is TGTGCCACCAGCAGAGATCGGGCGGGAGGGCCCAATGGAGAGACCCAGTACTTC. It translates to CATSRDRAGGPNGETQYF. Variable domain in full (rest from reference TRBV15 and TRBJ2-5): DAMVIQNPRYQVTQFGKPVTLSCSQTLNHNVMYWYQQKSSQAPKLLFHYYDKDFNNEADTPDNFQSRRPNTSFCFLDIRSPGLGDTAMYLCATSRDRAGGPNGETQYFGPGTRLLVL.

The chain recombines TRBV12-5 with TRBJ1-5; D is unclear. Per the germline V gene, CDR1 is LGHNT and CDR2 is FRNRAP. The V gene lost 7 bases and the J gene lost 0 bases, with 16 bases spanning the gap. The CDR3 runs to 16 residues. CDR3 amino acids: CASAFTGGYSNQPQHF. The DNA of the CDR3 is TGTGCTAGTGCGTTTACCGGCGGGTATAGCAATCAGCCCCAGCATTTT.

This chain joins TRBV5-1 and TRBJ2-1, with D possibly matching TRBD2 (7 bases). The ends were cut back, 4 bases at V and 4 bases at J, with 12 bases in the middle. This CDR3 has 14 amino acids. Germline V gene data show CDR1 as SGHRS and CDR2 as YFSETQ. This CDR3 is CASSPGGLYNEQFF. The CDR3 region has the DNA TGCGCCAGCAGCCCGGGGGGCCTATACAATGAGCAGTTCTTC.

This sequence joins TRBV28 and TRBJ2-2; 10 bases are a match to TRBD1. The CDR3 length is 15 residues. Per the germline V gene, CDR1 is MDHEN and CDR2 is SYDVKM. The trim removed 4 bases at V and 2 bases at J, leaving 1 base unmatched. CDR3 protein: CASSWDRGNTGELFF. DNA for the CDR3: TGTGCCAGCAGTTGGGACAGGGGAAACACCGGGGAGCTGTTTTTT. Full variable domain (missing parts from reference TRBV28 and TRBJ2-2): DVKVTQSSRYLVKRTGEKVFLECVQDMDHENMFWYRQDPGLGLRLIYFSYDVKMKEKGDIPEGYSVSREKKERFSLILESASTNQTSMYLCASSWDRGNTGELFFGEGSRLTVL.

The gene calls are TRBV7-2 and TRBJ1-2, with 11 bases that match TRBD1. This CDR3 comprises 19 residues. The J segment lost 4 bases and the V segment lost 5 bases, leaving 18 bases of the junction unmatched. CDR1 and CDR2 from the germline V gene are SGHTA and FQGNSA. In DNA, the CDR3 is TGTGCCAGCAGCCAAAAACCCAGGGACAGGGGGAATTATGGCTATGGCTACACCTTC. It codes for CASSQKPRDRGNYGYGYTF.

The chain combines TRBV5-4 with TRBJ2-2, with a weak D call TRBD2 (6 bases). This CDR3 comprises 13 residues. V lost 4 bases and J 6 bases, leaving 10 bases between the germline ends. From germline, CDR1 is SGHNT and CDR2 YYREEE (reference sequence). The CDR3 DNA follows: TGTGCCAGCAGCCTCCCGGGGGCCGGGGAGCTGTTTTTT. It codes for CASSLPGAGELFF.

The rearrangement joins TRBV6-1 to TRBJ2-7; D call uncertain. This CDR3 is 15 amino acids long. In germline, CDR1 is MNHNS, CDR2 SASEGT. Trimming took 5 bases from V and 4 from J, leaving 18 bases between them. CDR3 nucleotides: TGTGCCAGCAGTCAAACCCGACAAGGCCAATACGAGCAGTACTTC. Protein sequence: CASSQTRQGQYEQYF.

The chain couples TRBV29-1 to TRBJ2-1; no reliable D call. With 5 bases removed from V and 8 bases from J, the gap between germline ends came to 13 bases. The germline V gene encodes CDR1 SQVTM and CDR2 ANQGSEA. The CDR3 runs to 12 residues. The CDR3 region has the DNA TGCAGCGTTTATCGTTGGAGCGATGAGCAGTTCTTC. It encodes CSVYRWSDEQFF.

This clone was recorded only once. CDR3 nucleotides: TGTGCCAGCAGCCAAGATAAGAGCTGGGAGCAGTACTTC. It yields the protein CASSQDKSWEQYF. The chain joins TRBV4-2 to TRBJ2-7; D is undetermined. The CDR3 has 13 residues. Trimming stripped 0 bases from V and 7 bases from J, with 10 bases between. Per the germline V gene, CDR1 is LGHNA and CDR2 is YNFKEQ.

The rearrangement joins TRBV10-2 to TRBJ1-5; D gene unclear. The CDR3 has 13 residues. The V end was cut by 10 bases, the J end by 0 bases, with 10 bases between. Looked up from germline, CDR1 is WSHSY and CDR2 is SAAADI. Here the CDR3 DNA reads TGCGCCACCCAGCGGGGTAGCAATCAGCCCCAGCATTTT. This encodes CATQRGSNQPQHF.

The chain has TRBV5-1 and TRBJ2-6, with 10 bases identical to TRBD2. The CDR3 length is 18 residues. The germline V gene encodes CDR1 SGHRS and CDR2 YFSETQ. V shed 0 bases, J shed 2 bases, and the junction held 5 bases outside the gene matches. In nucleotides, the CDR3 is TGCGCCAGCAGCTTGGGGGCTAGCGGGAGCGCTGGGGCCAACGTCCTGACTTTC. Translating it yields CASSLGASGSAGANVLTF.

V and J are TRBV5-1 and TRBJ2-1; 12 nucleotides line up with TRBD2. CDR3 length: 17 residues. CDR1 and CDR2 from the germline V gene are SGHRS and YFSETQ. V was pared by 6 bases and J by 6 bases, with 13 bases of the junction left unmatched. The CDR3 DNA reads as TGCGCCAGCACCTGGACAGATCTAGCGGGAGGGCCCAATGAGCAGTTCTTC. It codes for CASTWTDLAGGPNEQFF.

The chain links TRBV14 to TRBJ1-2, with D unclear. CDR1 and CDR2 (germline): SGHDN, FVKESK. Trimming left V 1 base short and J 0 bases short, with 9 bases between. The CDR3 runs to 15 residues. The CDR3 DNA follows: TGTGCCAGCAGCCAAGGTCTTTCAGCTAACTATGGCTACACCTTC. Translated: CASSQGLSANYGYTF.

The chain has TRBV28 and TRBJ2-3; D call uncertain. Germline V gene data show CDR1 as MDHEN and CDR2 as SYDVKM. Trimming took off 7 bases at V and 1 base at J, with 6 bases between the two ends. This CDR3 is built from 12 residues. CDR3 loop: CASKRGTDTQYF. In nucleotides, the CDR3 is TGTGCCAGCAAACGGGGCACAGATACGCAGTATTTT.

The chain uses TRBV6-5 and TRBJ2-1; tentatively, D is TRBD2 (6 bases). This CDR3 has 15 residues. Germline V CDR1 and CDR2: MNHEY, SVGAGI. Trimming removed 2 bases at V and 4 bases at J, with 12 bases between. The CDR3 is CASSYRSGGYNEQFF. The CDR3 nucleotides are TGTGCCAGCAGTTACCGCTCCGGGGGTTACAATGAGCAGTTCTTC.

The chain uses TRBV4-2 and TRBJ2-2; a weak D match, TRBD1 (5 bases). This CDR3 is 15 amino acids long. The germline V gene has CDR1 LGHNA and CDR2 YNFKEQ. Trimming stripped 1 base from V and 7 bases from J, with 13 bases between. In nucleotides, the CDR3 is TGTGCCAGCAGCCAAGGGGTAGGGGTGGACGGGGAGCTGTTTTTT. Encoded protein: CASSQGVGVDGELFF.

The V gene is TRBV25-1, the J gene TRBJ2-7; 8 bases fit TRBD1. CDR3 size: 13 residues. The germline CDR1 and CDR2 sequences are MGHDK and SYGVNS. J gave up 6 bases and V 5 bases, and 6 bases lay outside the gene matches. The CDR3 coding sequence is TGTGCCAGCAGTAGGCAGGGGGCAGGCGAGCAGTACTTC. Amino acid sequence: CASSRQGAGEQYF.

The chain links TRBV6-1 to TRBJ1-3; perhaps TRBD1 as D (5 bases). V lost 5 bases, J lost 4 bases, and 15 bases lay in between. CDR1 and CDR2 from the germline V gene are MNHNS and SASEGT. The CDR3 runs 15 residues. CDR3 sequence reads: CASSPLSGLGNTIYF. The CDR3 region has the DNA TGTGCCAGCAGTCCCCTGTCAGGGTTGGGAAACACCATATATTTT.

The gene calls are TRBV5-1 and TRBJ2-2, with 7 bases matching TRBD2. This CDR3 region has 16 residues. Germline V gene sequence: CDR1 SGHRS, CDR2 YFSETQ. V trimming: 2 bases; J trimming: 3 bases; junction bases outside the gene matches: 7. Here the CDR3 reads CASSLVRAGDTGELFF. The DNA of the CDR3 is TGCGCCAGCAGCTTAGTACGGGCGGGGGACACCGGGGAGCTGTTTTTT.